By sample share, the clone carrying this T cell receptor beta chain is hyperexpanded. With 4 bases clipped from V and 1 base from J, the junction kept 3 bases outside the gene matches. This CDR3 spans 16 amino acids. CDR1 is MNHEY, CDR2 SMNVEV, per germline (reference sequence). The data were obtained in a study of CD4 and CD8 cells across lung adenocarcinoma regions. Donors had localized lung adenocarcinoma, a non-small cell lung cancer. TCRdb reanalysed the PCR reads using MiXCR and keeps one entry per CDR3 protein. Here the sample spans over 6,000 distinct CDR3 sequences, over 50% being singletons.

The origin of this receptor is a female donor with lung adenocarcinoma. The CD4 and CD8 labels of this study may be unreliable. The rearrangement uses TRBV27 and TRBJ2-3; 12 bases match TRBD2. The sequenced material came from CD4+ T cells from the center of a lung tumor. CDR3 sequence: CASSSRLAGGTDTQYF. The CDR3 DNA follows: TGTGCCAGCAGTTCCCGACTAGCGGGAGGCACAGATACGCAGTATTTT.